These T cell receptor beta chains were read from a single sample in a study of blood T cell repertoires in COVID-19. Some clones are missing from TCRdb's copy, which holds only in-frame ones; the method was immunoSEQ multiplex PCR. The sample includes 120,000 or so clones, approximately 91% of them seen just once. Sequenced input: peripheral blood. The receptors come from a woman older than 75 with acute or convalescent COVID-19. Each CDR3 is given with its conserved first and last residue. D genes are given only for firm matches. Clone sizes are given selectively: once, few, many, or a class where the clone is expanded.

abundance | d_gene | v_gene | CDR3aa
- | - | TRBV5-4 | CASSLRINHRRVYPSPKLFF
- | - | TRBV27 | CASSLSTEDTQYF
- | TRBD1 | TRBV10-3 | CAIGDRGDHTGELFF
once | - | TRBV4-1 | CASSQDQGPSGNTIYF
- | TRBD2 | TRBV5-1 | CASSLGLAGNTGELFF
- | TRBD2 | TRBV5-1 | CASSPGLAGDNEQFF
once | TRBD2 | TRBV4-1 | CASSQRASGRALDTQYF
- | TRBD2 | TRBV5-1 | CASSPGLAGGSSYEQYF
once | - | TRBV9 | CASTARGDSNTGELFF
- | - | TRBV4-3 | CASSQAGAETQYF
- | - | TRBV7-3 | CASSPSNTGELFF
- | - | TRBV6-2/TRBV6-3 | CASSYWWGSEAFF
- | - | TRBV7-3 | CASSPGSLAEQFF
- | - | TRBV4-1 | CASSLELGATQYF
- | TRBD1 | TRBV5-6 | CASSGLRGREEKLFF
few | - | TRBV7-7 | CASSSGPPGQETQYF
- | - | TRBV7-2 | CASSLGTTGRETQYF
- | TRBD1 | TRBV19 | CASSIESVGGGGNQPQHF
- | TRBD2 | TRBV5-1 | CASSPISGAGTDTQYF
- | - | TRBV3-1/TRBV3-2 | CASSQAGGNTEAFF
- | - | TRBV11-1 | CASSPDFSYNEQFF
- | - | TRBV27 | CASRTDSSYEQYF
- | - | TRBV7-2 | CASSFRGYEQYF
- | - | TRBV6-4 | CASSPTESSYNEQFF
- | - | TRBV3-1/TRBV3-2 | CASSYGLNNEKLFF
- | - | TRBV2 | CASREGPSRGYGYTF
- | TRBD1 | TRBV29-1 | CSVGTGGLGEQYF
- | TRBD1 | TRBV19 | CASSIPGQGTETQYF
- | TRBD2 | TRBV19 | CASSSPRGPGLAGGTWNEQFF
- | TRBD1 | TRBV24-1 | CATSDHSKTGSYNEQFF
- | TRBD1 | TRBV9 | CASSAQGALGSPLHF
once | - | TRBV4-3 | CASSQEWQGEQYF
- | TRBD2 | TRBV19 | CASPRAGGRTDTQYF
- | TRBD2 | TRBV27 | CASSPLPTSRAYEQYF
- | TRBD1 | TRBV11-1 | CASSPHRGQETQYF
- | - | TRBV6-2/TRBV6-3 | CASSYLQEYNEQFF
- | TRBD1 | TRBV24-1 | CATSATGTGNNEQFF
- | TRBD2 | TRBV19 | CASSMLAGPGGDTQYF
- | TRBD2 | TRBV19 | CASSIGTSGRDEQYF
- | TRBD2 | TRBV19 | CASSIEGTSFDNEQFF
once | - | TRBV5-5 | CASSLQRAGELFF
- | - | TRBV6-5 | CASNAQATNEKLFF
- | - | TRBV9 | CASSVSGTPAYEQYF
- | TRBD1 | TRBV24-1 | CATSDLQGDKQYF
- | TRBD1 | TRBV4-2 | CASSQADRGFGTDTQYF
once | - | TRBV19 | CASSPRGTQAFF
- | - | TRBV6-5 | CATYYYEQYF
- | - | TRBV6-6 | CASSPGDTEAFF
- | - | TRBV4-3 | CASSQDRGAGVYEQYF
- | - | TRBV6-5 | CASSFALPAAGNTIYF
- | TRBD1 | TRBV19 | CASSGQAHYGYTF
once | TRBD1 | TRBV11-2 | CASSLVGRGRNSPLHF
- | - | TRBV6-6 | CASSHRDTRNTEAFF
few | TRBD1 | TRBV6-5 | CASAGTAYEQYF
- | TRBD2 | TRBV7-9 | CASSLARRGDTDTQYF